The rows below give T cell receptor beta chains drawn from one sample of a study of early T cells in non-severe SARS-CoV-2 infection. One entry per CDR3 protein results from TCRdb running MiXCR on the 5' RACE reads. This sample carries 35,000 to 40,000 distinct CDR3 sequences, 5.8% of them seen once, and the ten largest clones take around a quarter. The material sequenced was whole blood. The receptor source for this set is an adult who was a healthcare worker with PCR-confirmed SARS-CoV-2 infection or an uninfected control (not recorded which). CDR3s include the opening cysteine and the closing phenylalanine or tryptophan. The D gene is left open where the match is weak. The size field is filled for only some rows; it gives once, few, many or a size class.

J gene: TRBJ1-1; D gene: NA; V gene: TRBV5-6; clone size: many; CDR3 protein: CASSLELNTEAFF; CDR3 DNA: TGTGCCAGCAGCTTGGAACTAAACACTGAAGCTTTCTTT
J gene: TRBJ2-7; D gene: NA; V gene: TRBV9; clone size: few; CDR3 protein: CASSATQGLEQYF; CDR3 DNA: TGTGCCAGCAGCGCTACTCAGGGTCTCGAGCAGTACTTC
J gene: TRBJ1-1; D gene: NA; V gene: TRBV7-3; clone size: many; CDR3 protein: CASKFFGGEDTEAFF; CDR3 DNA: TGTGCCAGCAAGTTTTTCGGGGGAGAAGACACTGAAGCTTTCTTT
J gene: TRBJ2-7; D gene: NA; V gene: TRBV20-1; clone size: few; CDR3 protein: CSVLGLGTEQYF; CDR3 DNA: TGCAGTGTTCTAGGTTTGGGGACCGAGCAGTACTTC
J gene: TRBJ1-6; D gene: NA; V gene: TRBV6-1; clone size: many; CDR3 protein: CASSERAVDNSPLHF; CDR3 DNA: TGTGCCAGCAGTGAGAGGGCGGTGGATAATTCACCCCTCCACTTT
J gene: TRBJ2-7; D gene: TRBD2; V gene: TRBV12-3/TRBV12-4; clone size: NA; CDR3 protein: CASSLSPSGSYEQYF; CDR3 DNA: TGTGCCAGCAGTTTATCCCCTAGCGGGTCCTACGAGCAGTACTTC
J gene: TRBJ2-3; D gene: TRBD2; V gene: TRBV20-1; clone size: NA; CDR3 protein: CSASDSGRTDTQYF; CDR3 DNA: TGCAGCGCTAGTGATAGCGGGCGCACAGATACGCAGTATTTT
J gene: TRBJ2-1; D gene: TRBD1; V gene: TRBV28; clone size: many; CDR3 protein: CASRTGGMTYNEQFF; CDR3 DNA: TGTGCCAGCAGAACAGGGGGGATGACTTACAATGAGCAGTTCTTC
J gene: TRBJ1-1; D gene: NA; V gene: TRBV30; clone size: many; CDR3 protein: CAWSYGRRNTEAFF; CDR3 DNA: TGTGCCTGGAGTTACGGACGGAGAAACACTGAAGCTTTCTTT
J gene: TRBJ2-3; D gene: TRBD2; V gene: TRBV2; clone size: many; CDR3 protein: CASRAGTNTDTQYF; CDR3 DNA: TGTGCCAGCAGAGCCGGGACTAACACAGATACGCAGTATTTT
J gene: TRBJ1-2; D gene: NA; V gene: TRBV19; clone size: many; CDR3 protein: CASRHRRPDYGYTF; CDR3 DNA: TGTGCCAGTAGACACCGACGGCCTGACTATGGCTACACCTTC
J gene: TRBJ2-5; D gene: TRBD2; V gene: TRBV12-3/TRBV12-4; clone size: many; CDR3 protein: CASSLRSGRGIETQYF; CDR3 DNA: TGTGCCAGCAGTTTGCGTAGCGGGAGAGGGATAGAGACCCAGTACTTC
J gene: TRBJ1-2; D gene: NA; V gene: TRBV12-3/TRBV12-4; clone size: many; CDR3 protein: CASTLWGQTLYGYTF; CDR3 DNA: TGTGCCAGTACCCTCTGGGGACAAACCTTATATGGCTACACCTTC
J gene: TRBJ2-3; D gene: TRBD2; V gene: TRBV5-1; clone size: many; CDR3 protein: CASSFSGGASDTQYF; CDR3 DNA: TGCGCCAGCAGCTTTAGCGGGGGGGCCTCAGATACGCAGTATTTT
J gene: TRBJ1-1; D gene: NA; V gene: TRBV7-8; clone size: many; CDR3 protein: CASSLQGVTEAFF; CDR3 DNA: TGTGCCAGCAGCCTACAGGGAGTCACTGAAGCTTTCTTT
J gene: TRBJ2-5; D gene: NA; V gene: TRBV29-1; clone size: many; CDR3 protein: CSVEGSRLETQYF; CDR3 DNA: TGCAGCGTTGAGGGCAGCCGGCTAGAGACCCAGTACTTC
J gene: TRBJ2-7; D gene: TRBD2; V gene: TRBV19; clone size: many; CDR3 protein: CASSIVPSGAYEQYF; CDR3 DNA: TGTGCCAGTAGTATTGTTCCTAGCGGAGCGTACGAGCAGTACTTC